Given below is one T cell receptor (beta chain) in context. Germline-derived CDR1 and CDR2 are KGHSH and LQKENI. The ends lost 1 base at V and 6 bases at J; junction bases unmatched: 4. This CDR3 contains 15 residues. This entry is derived from a study of blood T cell repertoires in COVID-19. In the original processing: Quantification of nucleated cells was approximated via reference gene primer amplification. This table comes from immunoSEQ multiplex PCR, and its TCRdb copy is limited to in-frame clones, with some not included. That table supplies the V and J calls and clone size; D and trimming were determined from the DNA. The sample has about 520,000 clones, approximately 85% seen once; the top ten hold under 4%.

The sequenced sample was peripheral blood. This sequence originates from a human donor in a cohort sampled during active COVID-19. V and J are TRBV18 and TRBJ2-1, with TRBD1 matching over 9 bases. CDR3 bases: TGTGCCAGCTCACCACAACAGGGGGCGGGCAATGAGCAGTTCTTC. Its translation: CASSPQQGAGNEQFF.